This T cell receptor (beta chain) was recorded in a study of PD-1 blockade in classical Hodgkin lymphoma. Study overall: Once every 2 weeks, patients received intravenous nivolumab at 3 mg/kg. Points from the study as a whole: Any patient who commenced nivolumab under 1 year after ASCT was excluded. Researchers reported that CD4+ TCR diversity, though not CD8+, rose significantly by C4D1. Diminished baseline TCR diversity has been reported in newly diagnosed patients relative to healthy donors.

As to this clone: Antigen: not known.

Time point defined: cycle 4 day 1 (C4D1), after five to seven weeks of nivolumab. In every patient, relapse followed autologous stem cell transplantation, while exposure to brentuximab vedotin differed. CDR1 is MNHNS and CDR2 is SASEGT in the germline V gene. CDR3 size: 16 residues. With 3 bases clipped from V and 6 bases from J, the junction kept 12 bases outside the gene matches. Clones were read by immunoSEQ multiplex PCR, and TCRdb kept only the in-frame ones, dropping some. There are 64,000 or so clones in the sample; less than 95% occur only once, and under 13% lies in the top ten. This sequence joins TRBV6-1 and TRBJ2-7; 9 bases match TRBD1. The sample in question was peripheral blood mononuclear cells (PBMCs), obtained before the fourth cycle of nivolumab. The sequence came from a human donor with classical Hodgkin lymphoma. The CDR3 loop reads CASSDLATGGKGEQYF. CDR3 DNA sequence: TGTGCCAGCAGTGATCTTGCGACAGGGGGTAAGGGCGAGCAGTACTTC.